This TCR beta chain emerged from a study of T cell repertoires in cytomegalovirus infection (dated by TCRdb to between 2018 and 2021). General notes on the study: The HLA type of each donor mattered for the analysis, because public TCR beta signatures pointed to carriage of CMV infection along with the matching HLA type.

Turning to this clonotype: No cognate antigen has been identified for it. No base-level quality is on record; no much larger clone is a single base apart.

Trimmed from V: 6 bases; trimmed from J: 1 base; junction bases lacking a gene match: 6. Including cysteine and phenylalanine, the CDR3 has 15 amino acids. CDR3 DNA only is kept here, 45 bases in frame from base 1. For CDR1 and CDR2, the germline V gene (reference sequence) lists LGHDT and YNNKEL. The listed sequencing device is Illumina HiSeq 1500. TCRdb cleaned the public reads at Q25 with fastp, built clones with MiXCR and kept in-frame beta chains. Entries that share a CDR3 protein sequence are merged under the most common genes and DNA. The sample has 680,000 or so distinct CDR3 sequences on record, under 40% of them singletons. About 2.8% of the sample lies in the top ten. Results the study describes overall, beyond this receptor: In the ex vivo response, HLA-C-restricted CMV-specific TCR beta clonotypes were dominant, and in two of eight donors the single most frequent clonotype came from this HLA-C-restricted group. Cumulative frequency of public TCR beta family members discriminated carriers of CMV infection plus the relevant HLA type in this cohort and an independent approximately 340-donor cohort.

The origin of this receptor is a human donor in good health (CMV status not recorded). Some clones in this sample may be carry-over from other donors' samples. Sequenced: PBMCs. Rearrangement joined TRBV3-1 to TRBJ2-3, and TRBD2 matches 8 of the central bases. The DNA sequence is given as TGTGCCAGCAGTGTTAGCGGGGACGGCACAGATACGCAGTATTTT. Its amino acids are CASSVSGDGTDTQYF.